The T cell receptor (beta chain) under discussion was sequenced for a study of control samples from healthy donors and cancer patients. Generated by immunoSEQ multiplex PCR, the TCRdb table keeps only in-frame clones and is missing some. The repertoire includes around 180,000 clones, 80% to 90% of them detected once, and roughly 5.3% sits in the top ten. Trimming cost V 6 bases and J 1 base, with 9 bases left between them. Germline values: CDR1 SNHLY, CDR2 FYNNEI. CDR3 length: 13 amino acids. The rearrangement links TRBV2 to TRBJ1-1; no firm D call. The clonotype was recovered from a woman in her twenties or thirties in good health. Sequenced: blood. The CDR3 spells CASSLGPNTEAFF. The CDR3, as DNA: TGTGCCAGCAGCTTGGGTCCGAACACTGAAGCTTTCTTT. The variable domain in full, completed from reference TRBV2 and TRBJ1-1, reads EPEVTQTPSHQVTQMGQEVILRCVPISNHLYFYWYRQILGQKVEFLVSFYNNEISEKSEIFDDQFSVERPDGSNFTLKIRSTKLEDSAMYFCASSLGPNTEAFFGQGTRLTVV.